A selection of T cell receptor beta chains follows, all from one sample in a study of identifying expanded T cells in peripheral blood. Data came from immunoSEQ multiplex PCR; TCRdb stores just in-frame clones and leaves some out. The sample lists approximately 83,000 clones, 85% occurring once. The sample comprised blood. The receptors come from a person aged 18-70 years in good health. Each CDR3 is given with its conserved first and last residue. Fields, in order: clone size, J gene, V gene, D gene, CDR3 DNA, CDR3 protein. A D gene is named only where the DNA matches it firmly. Clone size is stated in some rows and not others, as once, few, many or a class when expanded.

- TRBJ2-7 TRBV7-9 - TGTGCCAGCAGCCGGGACAACGGCTACGAGCAGTACTTC CASSRDNGYEQYF
- TRBJ1-6 TRBV19 - TGTGCCAGTAGTTCCCCCCCAGGGAAGAATTCACCCCTCCACTTT CASSSPPGKNSPLHF
- TRBJ1-1 TRBV4-1 TRBD1 TGCGCCAGCAGCCAAGGGACAGGGGGGACCACTGAAGCTTTCTTT CASSQGTGGTTEAFF
- TRBJ1-1 TRBV19 - TGTGCCAGTAAAGACCCCGGGGGGCTCACTGAAGCTTTCTTT CASKDPGGLTEAFF
- TRBJ1-2 TRBV30 - TGTGCCTGGAGCCCTATGCGGGACGTCGACTATGGCTACACCTTC CAWSPMRDVDYGYTF
- TRBJ2-1 TRBV7-9 - TGTGCCAGCAGCTTCGGGACGGCGGGCTCCTACAATGAGCAGTTCTTC CASSFGTAGSYNEQFF
- TRBJ1-2 TRBV7-2 TRBD1 TGTGCCAGCAGCTTTGACAGGGGTATTCACTATGGCTACACCTTC CASSFDRGIHYGYTF
- TRBJ1-1 TRBV2 - TGTGCCACCGAAAACGGGGTTCGGGCCTTAAAAGCTTTCTTT CATENGVRALKAFF
- TRBJ1-6 TRBV18 - TGTGCCAGCTCCCCGGCCAGCTCCTATAATTCACCCCTCCACTTT CASSPASSYNSPLHF
few TRBJ1-1 TRBV7-9 - TGTGCCAGCAGCTTAGTGAGGGGGAACACTGAAGCTTTCTTT CASSLVRGNTEAFF
- TRBJ1-5 TRBV27 TRBD1 TGTGCCAGCAGTCGCACGACAGGGGGGAATCAGCCCCAGCATTTT CASSRTTGGNQPQHF
- TRBJ1-1 TRBV4-1 - TGCGCCAGCAGGATGGGACTGAACACTGAAGCTTTCTTT CASRMGLNTEAFF
- TRBJ2-1 TRBV30 - TGTGCCTGGCGCCTGGGGCAGGTAGCCTACTACTACAATGAGCAGTTCTTC CAWRLGQVAYYYNEQFF
- TRBJ1-1 TRBV11-3 - TGTGCCAGCAGCTTAGATCAGCAGGGGATTCAAGCTTTCTTT CASSLDQQGIQAFF
- TRBJ2-3 TRBV27 - TGTGCCAGCAGTTTATCCAGGGCCGCAGATACGCAGTATTTT CASSLSRAADTQYF
- TRBJ1-2 TRBV5-4 - TGTGCCAGCAGCTTGGACAGCTATGGCTACACCTTC CASSLDSYGYTF
- TRBJ1-1 TRBV2 - TGTGCCAGCAGTGGGGAAGGGAACACTGAAGCTTTCTTT CASSGEGNTEAFF
- TRBJ2-7 TRBV25-1 - TGTGCCAGCAGTAACGGGGTCAAGCAGTACTTC CASSNGVKQYF
- TRBJ1-6 TRBV5-1 - TGCGCCAGCAGCTTGATGAGGAATTCACCCCTCCACTTT CASSLMRNSPLHF
- TRBJ2-6 TRBV29-1 - TGCAGCGTTGGTAGCCACTTTAACTCTGGGGCCAACGTCCTGACTTTC CSVGSHFNSGANVLTF
- TRBJ1-1 TRBV25-1 - TGTGCCAGCAGTGAGTCCTTACTCCGAGGAGATACTGAAGCTTTCTTT CASSESLLRGDTEAFF
- TRBJ1-2 TRBV27 - TGTGCCAGCAGTGGTGTGAACAAACTCTATGGCTACACCTTC CASSGVNKLYGYTF
- TRBJ2-1 TRBV6-1 TRBD2 TGTGCCAGCAGTGTCCGCGGGGGGCCCGACAATGAGCAGTTCTTC CASSVRGGPDNEQFF
- TRBJ2-7 TRBV7-9 - TGTGCCAGCAGCTCAGGCAGGGCGCCTCGAGAGCAGTACTTC CASSSGRAPREQYF
- TRBJ1-1 TRBV19 - TGTGCCAGTACTCAAATCGACAGAACCAACACTGAAGCTTTCTTT CASTQIDRTNTEAFF
- TRBJ1-1 TRBV5-3 - TGTGCCAGCAGCCCGCAGGTAGGGCTCCACGGTGAAGCTTTCTTT CASSPQVGLHGEAFF
- TRBJ2-3 TRBV7-9 - TGTGCCAGCAGCTCCGGGCCAAGCACAGATACGCAGTATTTT CASSSGPSTDTQYF
- TRBJ2-5 TRBV11-2 TRBD1 TGTGCCAGCAGCCCGTGGACAGGGCCAGAGACCCAGTACTTC CASSPWTGPETQYF
- TRBJ2-5 TRBV5-6 - TGTGCCAGCAGCTTGGAGGGGGCGGGATGGGCCCAGTACTTC CASSLEGAGWAQYF